The clone carrying this T cell receptor beta chain is large in the sample. Its antigen is not identified. This CDR3 region has 16 residues. CDR1 is MNHNS, CDR2 SASEGT, per germline. After removal of 4 bases from V and 4 bases from J, the junction contained 7 bases not matched to a gene. The sample is drawn from a study of T cell clonotyping in hematopoietic cell transplantation. General observations from the study: Pathologically expanded recipient clonotypes increased progressively from day 30 to day 180 as diversity fell. Few recipient clonotypes overlapped donors; over 97% were de novo at given depth.

Sequenced by immunoSEQ multiplex PCR; TCRdb stores in-frame clones only, minus some. The sample shows roughly 4,300 clones, 15% to 20% of them seen only once. Samples: about 28 days before transplant, then days 30, 100 and 180 after. This receptor was taken from a male patient aged 45-60 years who had an allogeneic stem cell transplant from a related donor, so the T cells may come from the graft donor. Some clones in this sample may be carry-over from other donors' samples. The sequencing used peripheral blood mononuclear cells, collected 30 days after allogeneic stem cell transplant. The chain links TRBV6-1 to TRBJ2-5; 12 bases are a match to TRBD2. CDR3 protein: CASSGPTSGRRETQYF. As DNA, the CDR3 is TGTGCCAGCAGTGGGCCGACTAGCGGGAGACGAGAGACCCAGTACTTC.